There are a few counts of the clone carrying this T cell receptor (beta chain). Its antigen remains unknown. The data are from a study of spatial heterogeneity in lung cancer. The V end was cut by 0 bases, the J end by 0 bases, with 6 bases between. This CDR3 comprises 14 residues. Germline CDR1 reads LNHNV; CDR2 reads YYDKDF (reference sequence). Time point noted: sample taken at primary tumor resection. Researchers sequenced whole RNA taken from tumor, nontumor lung or frozen PBMC without sorting. Every molecule of TCR cDNA had its own unique molecular identifier. Via MiXCR, TCRdb re-called the 5' RACE reads, giving one row per CDR3 protein. The table has about 4,200 distinct CDR3 sequences, 7.5% to 9.5% seen once. Study conclusions and caveats: Mutation counts in tumors were tracked by counts of expanded intratumoral alpha and beta TCRs.

Sample: lung tumor tissue, taken at surgery. This TCR derives from a male donor with early-stage non-small cell lung cancer. The V and J genes are TRBV15 and TRBJ2-7; D is possibly TRBD1 or TRBD2 (5 bases each). This CDR3 reads CATSREGDSYEQYF. The CDR3 bases are TGTGCCACCAGCAGAGAGGGGGACTCCTACGAGCAGTACTTC.